The 3 T cell receptor beta chains in this list originate from one sample, sequenced in a study of T-cell reconstitution after alpha-beta-depleted transplantation in children. The TCRbeta library incorporated unique molecular identifiers. TCRdb re-called the PCR reads through MiXCR, storing one row per CDR3 protein. This sample carries hundreds of thousands of distinct CDR3 sequences, approximately 15% of them seen once, and the ten largest clones take 1.1%. Source: PBMCs from the stem cell graft donor, taken from the stem cell graft. The receptors were gathered from a human donor who donated a stem cell graft to a child with acute myeloid leukemia.

This clonotype was recorded at least ten times. J is TRBJ2-2 and V is TRBV29-1; a possible D gene is TRBD2 (5 bases). Germline CDR1 and CDR2: SQVTM and ANQGSEA. Trimming cost V 6 bases and J 4 bases, with 9 bases left between them. The CDR3 loop spans 12 amino acids. CDR3 DNA sequence: TGCAGCGTCCCTCGGGGCACCGGGGAGCTGTTTTTT. It yields the protein CSVPRGTGELFF.

The sample holds a few counts of this clonotype. V usage is TRBV9 and J usage is TRBJ2-1, with a tentative D call TRBD1 (6 bases). The CDR3 is made up of 15 amino acids. V was clipped by 4 bases and J by 8 bases, with 19 bases between them. Germline assignment: CDR1 SGDLS and CDR2 YYNGEE. CDR3 sequence reads: CASSPGQKTFDEQFF. DNA of the CDR3: TGTGCCAGCAGCCCCGGACAGAAGACGTTCGATGAGCAGTTCTTC.

This clonotype turned up a few times. V is TRBV28 and J is TRBJ2-1; D remains unclear. Per germline, CDR1 MDHEN and CDR2 SYDVKM. This CDR3 is built from 14 residues. Between the trimmed V and J ends, which lost 4 bases and 3 bases, there was a span of 10 bases. CDR3 protein: CASSSPRVYNEQFF. The DNA for the CDR3 is TGTGCCAGCAGTTCACCCAGAGTCTACAATGAGCAGTTCTTC.